This is a list of T cell receptor beta chains from one sample in a study of regulatory T cells in long-lasting Graves disease. TCRdb redid the calling of the multiplex PCR reads with MiXCR, one entry per CDR3 protein. Seen here are roughly 450,000 distinct CDR3 sequences, roughly a quarter observed once, and the top ten hold about 26%. The source was peripheral blood mononuclear cells (PBMCs), collected when the disease was refractory, from a patient treated with antithyroid drugs. The receptors here all came from a female donor with Graves disease. Each CDR3 is given with its conserved first and last residue. The D gene is left open where the match is weak. The listing skips clone size in some rows; elsewhere it reads once, few, many or a size class.

>NA|TRBJ1-1|TRBV19|NA
CTSSIGRITGRTEAFF
TGTACCAGTAGTATAGGTCGTATAACAGGGAGGACTGAAGCTTTCTTT
>many|TRBJ1-1|TRBV12-3/TRBV12-4|NA
CASSLRQGYTEAFF
TGTGCCAGCAGTTTACGGCAGGGGTACACTGAAGCTTTCTTT
>many|TRBJ2-2|TRBV2|NA
CASSGLGGFTGELFF
TGTGCCAGCAGTGGGCTAGGGGGGTTCACCGGGGAGCTGTTTTTT
>NA|TRBJ2-3|TRBV2|NA
CASSLTGLSTDTQYF
TGTGCCAGCAGCCTGACAGGTTTGAGCACAGATACGCAGTATTTT
>few|TRBJ2-7|TRBV5-1|TRBD1
CASSPGPDRPGHEQYF
TGCGCCAGCAGCCCTGGCCCGGACAGGCCAGGCCACGAGCAGTACTTC
>NA|TRBJ2-3|TRBV11-2|NA
CASSLARGTRHDTQYF
TGTGCCAGCAGCCTAGCGAGGGGGACGAGACACGATACGCAGTATTTT
>NA|TRBJ1-2|TRBV5-1|TRBD1
CASSDRQGFTYGYTF
TGCGCCAGCAGCGATCGACAGGGATTCACCTATGGCTACACCTTC
>NA|TRBJ2-3|TRBV15|NA
CATSRDLQGNTDTQYF
TGTGCCACCAGCAGAGATCTTCAGGGAAACACAGATACGCAGTATTTT
>many|TRBJ1-1|TRBV28|NA
CASSPRPPEAFF
TGTGCCAGCAGTCCCCGTCCCCCTGAGGCTTTCTTT
>few|TRBJ2-7|TRBV6-1|TRBD2
CASRDPRTSGRYEQYF
TGTGCCAGCAGGGACCCCAGGACTAGCGGACGCTACGAGCAGTACTTC
>many|TRBJ1-4|TRBV5-1|NA
CASSYGQHNEKLFF
TGCGCCAGCAGCTACGGACAGCATAATGAAAAACTGTTTTTT
>few|TRBJ2-5|TRBV18|NA
CASSTENLQETQYF
TGTGCCAGCTCAACAGAGAACCTCCAAGAGACCCAGTACTTC
>few|TRBJ2-5|TRBV24-1|NA
CATSDSVIGMETQYF
TGTGCCACCAGTGATTCTGTGATCGGTATGGAGACCCAGTACTTC
>few|TRBJ1-4|TRBV30|NA
CAWSLWGRAEKLFF
TGTGCCTGGAGTCTGTGGGGTCGGGCGGAAAAACTGTTTTTT
>NA|TRBJ1-5|TRBV18|NA
CATAESNQPQHF
TGTGCCACCGCAGAGTCCAATCAGCCCCAGCATTTT
>many|TRBJ1-5|TRBV6-1|NA
CASSEASGVRQPQHF
TGTGCCAGCAGTGAAGCATCAGGGGTTCGGCAGCCCCAGCATTTT
>few|TRBJ1-1|TRBV29-1|NA
CSVRPPTRSFNTEAFF
TGCAGCGTGAGGCCCCCAACCAGGTCCTTCAACACTGAAGCTTTCTTT
>NA|TRBJ2-3|TRBV19|TRBD2
CASSAREARDTQYF
TGTGCCAGTAGTGCACGGGAGGCCCGAGATACGCAGTATTTT
>NA|TRBJ1-2|TRBV6-2/TRBV6-3|TRBD1
CASSYITGAMDYGYTF
TGTGCCAGCAGTTACATTACAGGGGCGATGGACTATGGCTACACCTTC
>many|TRBJ1-2|TRBV24-1|NA
CATTRVRAGYTF
TGTGCCACCACCAGGGTTCGGGCTGGCTACACCTTC
>few|TRBJ1-1|TRBV9|NA
CASSSAVFEGMNTEAFF
TGTGCCAGCAGCTCAGCAGTGTTTGAGGGAATGAACACTGAAGCTTTCTTT
>many|TRBJ2-7|TRBV7-2|TRBD2
CASNSGTSGRASWVEQYF
TGTGCCAGCAACAGCGGAACTAGCGGGAGGGCCTCTTGGGTCGAGCAGTACTTC
>NA|TRBJ1-2|TRBV28|TRBD1
CASRPYGTGGGYGYTF
TGTGCCAGCAGACCCTACGGGACAGGGGGCGGCTATGGCTACACCTTC
>NA|TRBJ2-5|TRBV19|TRBD1
CASSPTGTGPQETQYF
TGTGCCAGTAGTCCAACCGGGACAGGGCCACAAGAGACCCAGTACTTC
>many|TRBJ1-5|TRBV18|NA
CASSPGASNQPQHF
TGTGCCAGCAGTCCGGGGGCGTCTAATCAGCCCCAGCATTTT
>NA|TRBJ2-1|TRBV19|NA
CASTASTSLNEQFF
TGTGCCAGCACAGCCTCGACTAGTCTCAATGAGCAGTTCTTC
>many|TRBJ1-4|TRBV12-3/TRBV12-4|TRBD1
CASSVQGSGEKLFF
TGTGCCAGCAGTGTACAGGGGAGTGGTGAAAAACTGTTTTTT
>many|TRBJ1-5|TRBV12-3/TRBV12-4|NA
CASSFRREGNQPQHF
TGTGCCAGCAGTTTTCGGCGAGAGGGCAATCAGCCCCAGCATTTT
>few|TRBJ2-3|TRBV5-1|TRBD1
CASSTGDRGGPVDTQYF
TGCGCCAGCAGCACTGGGGACAGGGGGGGCCCCGTAGATACGCAGTATTTT
>many|TRBJ1-2|TRBV12-3/TRBV12-4|TRBD1
CASSFAGGHYGYTF
TGTGCCAGCAGTTTCGCAGGGGGGCACTATGGCTACACCTTC
>few|TRBJ1-5|TRBV6-5|NA
CASSYSRTYSNQPQHF
TGTGCCAGCAGTTACTCGCGCACTTATAGCAATCAGCCCCAGCATTTT
>NA|TRBJ2-5|TRBV29-1|NA
CSVELASQETQYF
TGCAGCGTTGAACTAGCCTCCCAAGAGACCCAGTACTTC
>few|TRBJ1-2|TRBV20-1|TRBD1
CSATDRVFGYTF
TGCAGTGCTACGGACAGGGTGTTTGGCTACACCTTC
>many|TRBJ2-2|TRBV11-2|NA
CASRGVGANTGELFF
TGTGCCAGCAGGGGTGTCGGAGCGAACACCGGGGAGCTGTTTTTT
>few|TRBJ1-5|TRBV6-2/TRBV6-3|NA
CASRDSRSNQPQHF
TGTGCCAGCCGGGACTCGAGGAGCAATCAGCCCCAGCATTTT
>many|TRBJ1-2|TRBV5-1|NA
CASSFSGTTYGYTF
TGCGCCAGCAGCTTCTCAGGGACCACCTATGGCTACACCTTC
>many|TRBJ2-4|TRBV20-1|NA
CSASSARDIQYF
TGCAGTGCTTCGTCGGCGAGGGACATTCAGTACTTC
>many|TRBJ1-2|TRBV27|TRBD1
CASRNSGTGNGYTF
TGTGCCAGCAGAAATTCCGGGACAGGGAATGGCTACACCTTC
>NA|TRBJ2-1|TRBV11-1|NA
CASSPHLASNEQFF
TGTGCCAGCAGCCCGCACCTAGCGAGCAATGAGCAGTTCTTC
>NA|TRBJ2-2|TRBV5-1|TRBD1
CASTSGDRGRFGELFF
TGCGCCAGCACTTCTGGGGACAGGGGGCGCTTCGGGGAGCTGTTTTTT
>few|TRBJ2-5|TRBV5-1|NA
CAGGRRQETQYF
TGCGCCGGGGGACGCAGACAAGAGACCCAGTACTTC
>many|TRBJ1-2|TRBV12-3/TRBV12-4|NA
CASSLGRMAVGYTF
TGTGCCAGCAGTTTGGGGCGCATGGCCGTGGGCTACACCTTC
>few|TRBJ2-7|TRBV27|NA
CASSFSPGPYEQYF
TGTGCCAGCAGTTTTTCACCCGGACCGTACGAGCAGTACTTC
>many|TRBJ1-3|TRBV3-1|NA
CASSQAGAGNTIYF
TGTGCCAGCAGCCAAGCAGGGGCTGGAAACACCATATATTTT
>once|TRBJ2-5|TRBV28|NA
CATPRALYERETQYF
TGTGCCACCCCGCGGGCACTATACGAAAGAGAGACCCAGTACTTC
>NA|TRBJ1-3|TRBV24-1|NA
CATSDLHKVRPGQRTPTGGNTIYF
TGTGCCACCAGTGATTTGCACAAGGTTAGACCGGGACAACGAACACCAACGGGGGGAAACACCATATATTTT
>many|TRBJ1-2|TRBV28|TRBD1
CASSPGTGTHGYTF
TGTGCCAGCAGTCCAGGGACAGGGACTCATGGCTACACCTTC
>NA|TRBJ1-1|TRBV5-7|TRBD1
CASSWVTGQVTTEAFF
TGTGCCAGCAGCTGGGTAACGGGACAGGTCACCACTGAAGCTTTCTTT
>NA|TRBJ2-1|TRBV9|TRBD2
CASSVHGREGEQFF
TGTGCCAGCAGCGTACACGGGAGGGAGGGTGAGCAGTTCTTC
>many|TRBJ1-1|TRBV12-3/TRBV12-4|NA
CASSLTSNTEAFF
TGTGCCAGCAGTTTAACGTCCAACACTGAAGCTTTCTTT
>few|TRBJ2-5|TRBV29-1|NA
CSGTGPRETQYF
TGCAGCGGAACCGGGCCAAGAGAGACCCAGTACTTC
>NA|TRBJ2-7|TRBV7-2|TRBD2
CASSRSGASSSYEQYF
TGTGCCAGCAGCCGGAGCGGGGCTAGCAGTTCCTACGAGCAGTACTTC
>many|TRBJ2-5|TRBV24-1|NA
CATSDYRDETQYF
TGTGCCACCAGTGATTACAGGGACGAGACCCAGTACTTC
>NA|TRBJ2-5|TRBV25-1|TRBD1
CASSESGTGVFQETQYF
TGTGCCAGCAGTGAATCCGGGACAGGGGTTTTCCAAGAGACCCAGTACTTC
>few|TRBJ2-5|TRBV6-1|NA
CASRPDRIRLETQYF
TGTGCCAGCAGGCCGGACAGAATTCGACTGGAGACCCAGTACTTC